These 12 T cell receptor beta chains share one sample of origin, sequenced in a study of blood T cell repertoires in COVID-19. The method was immunoSEQ multiplex PCR; TCRdb's version includes in-frame clones alone and lacks a portion of them. The table lists about 170,000 clones, 85% of them singletons, with about 3.5% in the top ten. Source material: peripheral blood. The receptors originated from a human donor with acute or convalescent COVID-19. The donor label of this sample is uncertain.

This chain links TRBV29-1 with TRBJ1-5; perhaps TRBD1 as D (5 bases). V was shortened by 5 bases and J by 3 bases, with 11 bases between the two germline ends. The CDR3 has 13 residues. Germline CDR1 is SQVTM and CDR2 is ANQGSEA. Here the CDR3 reads CSVTQDPNQPQHF. The DNA for the CDR3 is TGCAGCGTTACACAGGACCCCAATCAGCCCCAGCATTTT. The complete variable domain, with remaining parts taken from reference TRBV29-1 and TRBJ1-5, reads SAVISQKPSRDICQRGTSLTIQCQVDSQVTMMFWYRQQPGQSLTLIATANQGSEATYESGFVIDKFPISRPNLTFSTLTVSNMSPEDSSIYLCSVTQDPNQPQHFGDGTRLSIL.

This clone was seen a handful of times. The chain joins TRBV11-3 to TRBJ2-5; 14 bases are a match to TRBD2. Germline lookup yields CDR1 SGHNT and CDR2 YENEEA. Germline trimming cut 3 bases from V and 2 bases from J; bases unmatched to any gene: 14. The CDR3 is 20 residues long. CDR3 region: CASSLGIPGLAGDPQETQYF. The CDR3 DNA reads as TGTGCCAGCAGCTTGGGTATACCGGGACTAGCGGGGGACCCTCAAGAGACCCAGTACTTC.

The rearrangement links TRBV6-5 to TRBJ1-6; 9 bases are a match to TRBD1. The ends lost 5 bases at V and 7 bases at J; junction bases unmatched: 6. The germline V gene encodes CDR1 MNHEY and CDR2 SVGAGI. The CDR3 sequence is 15 residues long. The CDR3 protein is CASSTGQGRNSPLHF. In DNA, the CDR3 is TGTGCCAGCAGTACCGGACAGGGGAGGAATTCACCCCTCCACTTT.

The rearrangement uses TRBV5-4 and TRBJ2-1; TRBD2 matches 9 bases. This CDR3 spans 16 amino acids. CDR1 is SGHNT, CDR2 YYREEE, per germline (reference sequence). With V trimmed by 4 bases and J by 10 bases, 15 bases remained unmatched. DNA for the CDR3: TGTGCCAGCAGCCTGGCGGGCGGGGGGGCGGTCCGAGAGCAGTTCTTC. It codes for CASSLAGGGAVREQFF.

This clone was counted a few times. This chain connects TRBV4-1 to TRBJ2-7; 9 bases agree with TRBD1. Germline trimming cut 0 bases from V and 9 bases from J; bases unmatched to any gene: 6. Germline CDR1 MGHRA, CDR2 YSYEKL. This CDR3 contains 14 residues. CDR3 in DNA: TGCGCCAGCAGCCAAGATGGGACAGGGCGGTGGCAGTACTTC. This encodes CASSQDGTGRWQYF.

The chain carries TRBV15 and TRBJ1-4; no clear D. The V and J ends lost 5 bases and 8 bases respectively, with 12 bases between them. Germline CDR1 and CDR2: LNHNV and YYDKDF (reference sequence). The length of the CDR3 is 13 residues. In DNA, the CDR3 is TGTGCCACCAGCGGCCCGGCGGGGGAAAAACTGTTTTTT. It translates to CATSGPAGEKLFF. The full variable domain, in which reference TRBV15 and TRBJ1-4 provide the parts outside the CDR3, is DAMVIQNPRYQVTQFGKPVTLSCSQTLNHNVMYWYQQKSSQAPKLLFHYYDKDFNNEADTPDNFQSRRPNTSFCFLDIRSPGLGDTAMYLCATSGPAGEKLFFGSGTQLSVL.

V gene TRBV4-3 combines with J gene TRBJ1-1; 7 bases match TRBD1. Trimming removed 4 bases from V and 5 bases from J; junction bases left unmatched: 10. Germline V gene sequence: CDR1 LGHNA, CDR2 YSLEER. The CDR3 runs to 15 residues. For the CDR3, the DNA is TGCGCCAGCAGCCCGACAGGGTTGGGGTTTACTGAAGCTTTCTTT. As protein: CASSPTGLGFTEAFF.

J is TRBJ2-7 and V is TRBV27; TRBD1 is a possible D gene (5 bases). This CDR3 region has 18 residues. Trimming pared 8 bases from V and 2 bases from J, leaving 28 bases between. CDR1 MNHEY and CDR2 SMNVEV come from the germline V gene (reference sequence). The CDR3 coding sequence is TGTGCCAGCCGTCCCCCCCAGGGCGCTACGTCTCGACCCTACGAGCAGTACTTC. This sequence encodes CASRPPQGATSRPYEQYF.

The rearrangement joins TRBV24-1 to TRBJ1-5, with D possibly TRBD1 on 5 matching bases. V lost 5 bases, J lost 0 bases, and 10 bases lay in between. Germline lookup yields CDR1 KGHDR and CDR2 SFDVKD. The CDR3 has 15 amino acids. CDR3 protein: CATSVAGGSNQPQHF. CDR3 nucleotides: TGTGCCACCAGTGTTGCGGGGGGTAGCAATCAGCCCCAGCATTTT.

V gene TRBV9 combines with J gene TRBJ1-1; TRBD1 matches 8 bases. This CDR3 has 14 amino acids. Per germline, CDR1 SGDLS and CDR2 YYNGEE. V gave up 4 bases and J gave up 4 bases; unmatched junction bases: 6. The CDR3 reads CASSYRTGTTEAFF. The CDR3 DNA is TGTGCCAGCAGCTATCGGACAGGGACCACTGAAGCTTTCTTT.

The V and J genes are TRBV2 and TRBJ1-5; no definite D call. The germline V gene encodes CDR1 SNHLY and CDR2 FYNNEI. The CDR3 sequence is 15 residues long. Trimming shortened V by 3 bases and J by 2 bases, and 11 bases separated the two germline ends. In nucleotides, the CDR3 is TGTGCCAGCAGTGAGAGTTGGTCCGGCAATCAGCCCCAGCATTTT. Protein sequence: CASSESWSGNQPQHF.

The rearrangement joins TRBV19 to TRBJ1-6; D uncertain. CDR3 size: 12 residues. The V gene's germline CDR1 is LNHDA and CDR2 SQIVND (reference sequence). V lost 2 bases and J lost 7, with 3 bases in between. The CDR3, as DNA: TGTGCCAGTAGTATAAGCAATTCACCCCTCCACTTT. This translates into CASSISNSPLHF.